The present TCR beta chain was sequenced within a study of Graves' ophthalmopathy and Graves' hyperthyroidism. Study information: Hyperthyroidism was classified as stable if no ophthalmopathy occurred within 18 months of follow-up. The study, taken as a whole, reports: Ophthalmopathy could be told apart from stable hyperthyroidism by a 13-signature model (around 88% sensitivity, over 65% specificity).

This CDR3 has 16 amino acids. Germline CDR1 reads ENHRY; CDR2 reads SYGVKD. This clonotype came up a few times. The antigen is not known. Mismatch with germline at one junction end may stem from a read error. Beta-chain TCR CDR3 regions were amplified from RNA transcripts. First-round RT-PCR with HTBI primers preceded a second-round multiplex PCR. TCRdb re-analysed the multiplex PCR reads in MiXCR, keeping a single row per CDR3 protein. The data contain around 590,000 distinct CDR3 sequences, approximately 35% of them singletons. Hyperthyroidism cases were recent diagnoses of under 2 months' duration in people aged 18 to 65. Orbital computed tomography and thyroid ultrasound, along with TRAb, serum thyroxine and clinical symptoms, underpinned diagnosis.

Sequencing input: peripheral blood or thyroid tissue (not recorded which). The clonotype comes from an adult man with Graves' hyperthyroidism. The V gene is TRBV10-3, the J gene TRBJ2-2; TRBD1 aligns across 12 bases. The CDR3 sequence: CASSLGQGANTGELFF. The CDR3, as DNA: TGTGCCAGCAGTTTGGGACAGGGGGCTAACACCGGGGAGCTGTTTTTT.